The TCR beta chain under discussion was sequenced for a study of response to subunit inactivated influenza vaccine. Overall study findings and caveats: Each seasonal influenza vaccination, the authors suggested, recruits few new T cells.

CDR3 length: 11 residues. CDR1 is SQVTM and CDR2 is ANQGSEA in the germline V gene. The V and J ends lost 6 bases and 3 bases respectively, with 9 bases between them. TCRdb reprocessed the RT-PCR reads with MiXCR, giving one entry per CDR3 protein. The sample holds fewer than 350,000 distinct CDR3 sequences, 21% seen once. A note on this clonotype: Its antigen is unknown.

The TCR originated in a man aged 45 to 70 who received an inactivated influenza vaccine. The gene calls are TRBV29-1 and TRBJ2-7; D might be TRBD1 (5 bases). The material sequenced was PBMCs from blood, taken about 20 months after vaccination. CDR3 loop: CSVTDSYEQYF. CDR3 nucleotides: TGCAGCGTGACAGACAGCTACGAGCAGTACTTC.